Following are 14 T cell receptor beta chains from one sample sequenced in a study of cytomegalovirus exposure and HLA in healthy donors. A multiplex PCR was run with 60 Vbeta primers and 13 Jbeta primers. Here immunoSEQ multiplex PCR was the method, and the copy in TCRdb shows in-frame clones only, minus some. This repertoire shows about 180,000 clones, 65% to 85% found once; its top ten account for roughly 2.3%. The sample consisted of PBMCs. These receptors were collected from a man aged 55-75 years in good health and CMV-seronegative.

The chain uses TRBV7-9 and TRBJ1-2, with D uncertain. The CDR3 is 15 amino acids. V was shortened by 4 bases and J by 5 bases, with 17 bases between the two germline ends. Germline-derived CDR1 and CDR2 are SEHNR and FQNEAQ (reference sequence). CDR3: CASSSVESYGYGYTF. The CDR3 DNA reads as TGTGCCAGCAGCTCAGTGGAGAGCTATGGATATGGCTACACCTTC.

The DNA of the CDR3 is TGCGCCAGCAGCCAAGGGACAGACATTTTCTATGGCTACACCTTC. It specifies CASSQGTDIFYGYTF. V is TRBV4-3 and J is TRBJ1-2; D may be TRBD1 (6 bases). V was pared by 1 base and J by 4 bases, with 13 bases between. The germline V gene has CDR1 LGHNA and CDR2 YSLEER. This CDR3 comprises 15 residues.

This clone has a handful of counts. The DNA of the CDR3 is TGTGCCAGCAGCGTAGCTACAGGGGGCTCCAACTATGGCTACACCTTC. Translated, it gives CASSVATGGSNYGYTF. The rearrangement joins TRBV9 to TRBJ1-2; 9 nucleotides match TRBD1. V shed 0 bases and J 2 bases; nucleotides not matched to a gene: 5. Germline loops: CDR1 SGDLS, CDR2 YYNGEE. The CDR3 extends over 16 amino acids.

This clone has more than one count but fewer than ten. This rearrangement joins TRBV27 to TRBJ2-3; TRBD1 agrees at 8 bases. Germline V gives CDR1 MNHEY, CDR2 SMNVEV (reference sequence). V shed 10 bases and J 1 base; nucleotides not matched to a gene: 10. The CDR3 loop spans 15 amino acids. The chain's CDR3 is CATPHLGQGTDTQYF. The CDR3 DNA sequence: TGTGCCACCCCACATCTGGGACAGGGCACAGATACGCAGTATTTT.

The CDR3 protein is CASSARTGASGELFF. CDR3 in DNA: TGTGCCAGCAGTGCTCGGACAGGGGCGAGCGGGGAGCTGTTTTTT. The genes are TRBV28 and TRBJ2-2, with TRBD1 matching 9 bases. Trimming removed 5 bases from V and 7 bases from J; junction bases left unmatched: 8. The germline CDR1 and CDR2 sequences are MDHEN and SYDVKM. CDR3 length: 15 amino acids.

The chain links TRBV29-1 to TRBJ2-3; D is possibly TRBD1 (7 bases). The CDR3 length is 14 residues. The V and J ends lost 6 bases and 0 bases respectively, with 13 bases between them. Germline lookup yields CDR1 SQVTM and CDR2 ANQGSEA. The CDR3 coding sequence is TGCAGCGTGGAGGGACAGTCTAGCACAGATACGCAGTATTTT. The encoded protein is CSVEGQSSTDTQYF.

The chain is built from TRBV13 and TRBJ2-7; 16 positions match TRBD2. J was trimmed by 0 bases and V by 5 bases; bases with no gene match: 10. The germline gives CDR1 PRHDT, CDR2 FYEKMQ (reference sequence). The CDR3 is made up of 19 amino acids. The DNA for the CDR3 is TGTGCCAGCAGCCCAATCCCGGGACTAGCGGGGGGGAGCTCCTACGAGCAGTACTTC. This translates into CASSPIPGLAGGSSYEQYF. Full variable domain (rest looked up from reference TRBV13 and TRBJ2-7): AAGVIQSPRHLIKEKRETATLKCYPIPRHDTVYWYQQGPGQDPQFLISFYEKMQSDKGSIPDRFSAQQFSDYHSELNMSSLELGDSALYFCASSPIPGLAGGSSYEQYFGPGTRLTVT.

The gene calls are TRBV6-1 and TRBJ2-1; tentatively, D is TRBD2 (5 bases). Germline V CDR1 and CDR2: MNHNS, SASEGT. The V gene lost 8 bases and the J gene lost 2 bases, with 16 bases spanning the gap. CDR3 length equals 15 residues. The CDR3 DNA is TGTGCCAGCTCGGCCGGGAAATCGGCCTACAATGAGCAGTTCTTC. Translation: CASSAGKSAYNEQFF.

The chain links TRBV9 to TRBJ2-7; D is possibly TRBD2 (6 bases). There are 14 residues in the CDR3. Germline CDR1 SGDLS, CDR2 YYNGEE. Trimming removed 3 bases from V and 4 bases from J, with 14 bases in between. This CDR3 is CASSGTTSGYEQYF. Here the CDR3 DNA reads TGTGCCAGCAGCGGGACTACCTCGGGGTACGAGCAGTACTTC. Looking up the rest from reference TRBV9 and TRBJ2-7 gives the full variable domain: DSGVTQTPKHLITATGQRVTLRCSPRSGDLSVYWYQQSLDQGLQFLIQYYNGEERAKGNILERFSAQQFPDLHSELNLSSLELGDSALYFCASSGTTSGYEQYFGPGTRLTVT.

The V and J genes are TRBV5-4 and TRBJ1-1; D uncertain. Trimming stripped 4 bases from V and 4 bases from J, with 17 bases between. The CDR3 spans 15 residues. Germline assignment: CDR1 SGHNT and CDR2 YYREEE (reference sequence). The CDR3 is CASSPFPAAGTEAFF. Here the CDR3 DNA reads TGTGCCAGCAGCCCGTTCCCGGCGGCGGGCACTGAAGCTTTCTTT. The variable domain in full, with the rest retrieved from reference TRBV5-4 and TRBJ1-1, is ETGVTQSPTHLIKTRGQQVTLRCSSQSGHNTVSWYQQALGQGPQFIFQYYREEENGRGNFPPRFSGLQFPNYSSELNVNALELDDSALYLCASSPFPAAGTEAFFGQGTRLTVV.

The gene calls are TRBV29-1 and TRBJ2-7; 10 bases are a match to TRBD1. With 1 base clipped from V and 4 bases from J, the junction kept 4 bases outside the gene matches. The germline CDR1 and CDR2 sequences are SQVTM and ANQGSEA. The CDR3 runs 14 residues. For the CDR3, the DNA is TGCAGCGTTGAAGGAGTGGGACAGGGGTACGAGCAGTACTTC. Its translation: CSVEGVGQGYEQYF.

This clone appeared a single time. The chain employs TRBV2 and TRBJ2-6; no reliable D call. Trimming left V 7 bases short and J 2 bases short, with 12 bases between. Germline V gene data show CDR1 as SNHLY and CDR2 as FYNNEI. The CDR3 has 15 residues. CDR3 amino acids: CASIPLQAGANVLTF. CDR3 nucleotide sequence: TGTGCCAGCATTCCCCTGCAGGCTGGGGCCAACGTCCTGACTTTC.

In its sample, this clone was seen once. The V call is TRBV6-5, the J call TRBJ1-1, with 10 bases that match TRBD1. The CDR3 loop spans 14 amino acids. V lost 6 bases to trimming and J lost 2 bases; unmatched junction nucleotides: 3. The germline CDR1 and CDR2 sequences are MNHEY and SVGAGI. CDR3 loop: CASRGTGANTEAFF. Written as DNA, the CDR3 is TGTGCCAGCAGAGGGACAGGGGCCAACACTGAAGCTTTCTTT.

The CDR3 spells CASSGQGGYQPQHF. The CDR3, as DNA: TGTGCCAGCAGTGGACAGGGTGGTTATCAGCCCCAGCATTTT. The V gene is TRBV2, the J gene TRBJ1-5; 7 nucleotides match TRBD1. Losses at the gene ends were 4 bases for V and 5 bases for J; bases not matched to a gene: 5. The CDR3 consists of 14 residues. Germline lookup yields CDR1 SNHLY and CDR2 FYNNEI.